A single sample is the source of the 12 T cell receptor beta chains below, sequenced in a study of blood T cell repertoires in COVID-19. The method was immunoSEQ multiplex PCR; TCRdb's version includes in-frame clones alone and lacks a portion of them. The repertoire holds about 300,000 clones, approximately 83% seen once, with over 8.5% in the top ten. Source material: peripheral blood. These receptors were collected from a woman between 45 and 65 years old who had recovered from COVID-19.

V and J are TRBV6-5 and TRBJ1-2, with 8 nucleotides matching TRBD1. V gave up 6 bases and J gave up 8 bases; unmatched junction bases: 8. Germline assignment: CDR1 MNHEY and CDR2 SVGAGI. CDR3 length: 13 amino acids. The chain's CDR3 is CASRDREYVGYTF. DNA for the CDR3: TGTGCCAGCAGGGACAGGGAGTATGTCGGCTACACCTTC.

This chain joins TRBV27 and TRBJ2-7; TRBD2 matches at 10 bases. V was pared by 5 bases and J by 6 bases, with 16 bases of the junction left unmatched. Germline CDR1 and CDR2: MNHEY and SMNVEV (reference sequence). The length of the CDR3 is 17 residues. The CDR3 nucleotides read TGTGCCAGCAGTCCCACTCCTAGCGGGGGCCTTGCGGGCGAGCAGTACTTC. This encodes CASSPTPSGGLAGEQYF.

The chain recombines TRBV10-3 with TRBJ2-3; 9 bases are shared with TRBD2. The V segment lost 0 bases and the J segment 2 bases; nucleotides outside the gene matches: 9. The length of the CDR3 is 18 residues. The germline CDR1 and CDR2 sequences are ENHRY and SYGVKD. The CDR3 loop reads CAISESLYSGSFTDTQYF. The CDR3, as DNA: TGTGCCATCAGTGAGTCTCTATATAGCGGGAGCTTCACAGATACGCAGTATTTT.

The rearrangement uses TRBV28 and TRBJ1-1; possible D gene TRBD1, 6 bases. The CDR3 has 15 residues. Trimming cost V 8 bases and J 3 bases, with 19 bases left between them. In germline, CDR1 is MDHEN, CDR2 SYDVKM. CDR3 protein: CASVSGGLLYTEAFF. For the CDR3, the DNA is TGTGCCAGCGTCTCGGGGGGGCTCCTTTACACTGAAGCTTTCTTT.

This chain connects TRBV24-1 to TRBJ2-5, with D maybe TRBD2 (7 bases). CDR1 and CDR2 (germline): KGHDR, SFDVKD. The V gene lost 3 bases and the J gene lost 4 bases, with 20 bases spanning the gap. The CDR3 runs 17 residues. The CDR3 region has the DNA TGTGCCACCAGTGATCCTCCGGTTGGGGGGGCGGGAGAGACCCAGTACTTC. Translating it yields CATSDPPVGGAGETQYF.

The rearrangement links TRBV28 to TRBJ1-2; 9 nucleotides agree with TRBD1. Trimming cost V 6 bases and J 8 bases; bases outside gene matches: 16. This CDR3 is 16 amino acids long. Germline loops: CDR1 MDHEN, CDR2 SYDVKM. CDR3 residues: CASSQGTGPFQGGYTF. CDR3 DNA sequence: TGTGCCAGCAGCCAAGGGACAGGGCCGTTTCAAGGGGGCTACACCTTC.

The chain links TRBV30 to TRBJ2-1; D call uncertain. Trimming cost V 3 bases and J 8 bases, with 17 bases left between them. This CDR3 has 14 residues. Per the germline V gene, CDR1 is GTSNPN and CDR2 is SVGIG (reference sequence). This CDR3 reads CAWSPGPPLDEQFF. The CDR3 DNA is TGTGCCTGGAGCCCAGGCCCACCCCTCGATGAGCAGTTCTTC. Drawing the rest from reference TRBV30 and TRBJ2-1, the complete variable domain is SQTIHQWPATLVQPVGSPLSLECTVEGTSNPNLYWYRQAAGRGLQLLFYSVGIGQISSEVPQNLSASRPQDRQFILSSKKLLLSDSGFYLCAWSPGPPLDEQFFGPGTRLTVL.

CDR3 DNA: TGTGCCAGCAGTGAGTTGGGACTACGAACAGATACGCAGTATTTT. It codes for CASSELGLRTDTQYF. The rearrangement uses TRBV6-4 and TRBJ2-3, with 7 nucleotides matching TRBD2. The CDR3 has 15 amino acids. Germline CDR1 is MRHNA and CDR2 is SNTAGT. With 3 bases clipped from V and 3 bases from J, the junction kept 6 bases outside the gene matches.

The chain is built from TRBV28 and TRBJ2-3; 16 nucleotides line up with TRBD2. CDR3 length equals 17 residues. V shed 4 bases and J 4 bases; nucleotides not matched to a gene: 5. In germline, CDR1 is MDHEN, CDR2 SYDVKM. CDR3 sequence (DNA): TGTGCCAGCAGTTCGCCAGGGACTAGCGGGAGGGCAGATACGCAGTATTTT. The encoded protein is CASSSPGTSGRADTQYF.

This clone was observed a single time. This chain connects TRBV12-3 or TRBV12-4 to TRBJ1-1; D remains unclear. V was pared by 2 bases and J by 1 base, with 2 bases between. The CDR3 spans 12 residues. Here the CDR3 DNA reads TGTGCCAGCAGTTTACAGAACACTGAAGCTTTCTTT. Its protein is CASSLQNTEAFF.

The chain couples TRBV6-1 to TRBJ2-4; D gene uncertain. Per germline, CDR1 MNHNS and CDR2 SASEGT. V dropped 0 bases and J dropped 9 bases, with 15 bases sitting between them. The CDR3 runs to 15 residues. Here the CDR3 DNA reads TGTGCCAGCAGTGAAGCTGGCGGCACCGTGGGCATTCAGTACTTC. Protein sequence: CASSEAGGTVGIQYF.

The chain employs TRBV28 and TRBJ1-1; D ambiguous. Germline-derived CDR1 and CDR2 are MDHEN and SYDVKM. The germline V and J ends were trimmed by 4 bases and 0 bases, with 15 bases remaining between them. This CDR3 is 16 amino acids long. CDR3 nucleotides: TGTGCCAGCAGTTGGTCCGGAGTGAGCATGAACACTGAAGCTTTCTTT. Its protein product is CASSWSGVSMNTEAFF.